Following are 14 T cell receptor beta chains from one sample sequenced in a study of blood T cell repertoires in COVID-19. Assay: immunoSEQ multiplex PCR; the TCRdb copy retains only in-frame clones and omits some. The sample lists approximately 53,000 clones, under 90% occurring once. The sample taken for sequencing was peripheral blood. Receptor source: a woman aged 80 or over with COVID-19, enrolled during active disease.

The V call is TRBV6-5, the J call TRBJ2-7; D is perhaps TRBD2 (6 bases). The CDR3 totals 15 residues. V was shortened by 2 bases and J by 1 base, with 12 bases between the two germline ends. Germline assignment: CDR1 MNHEY and CDR2 SVGAGI. Written as DNA, the CDR3 is TGTGCCAGCAGTTACGCGGGGCCAGCATCCTACGAGCAGTACTTC. This sequence encodes CASSYAGPASYEQYF.

The chain uses TRBV5-6 and TRBJ2-1; 7 bases fit TRBD1. The CDR3 spans 11 residues. The trim removed 2 bases at V and 13 bases at J, leaving 3 bases unmatched. Germline lookup yields CDR1 SGHDT and CDR2 YYEEEE. The CDR3 DNA is TGTGCCAGCAGCTTAGGGACAGAACAGTTCTTC. As protein: CASSLGTEQFF.

Only a few counts were recorded for this clone. The chain recombines TRBV7-9 with TRBJ2-2; 11 bases align to TRBD1. The CDR3 is made up of 16 amino acids. Unmatched junction bases numbered 7, after V lost 4 bases and J lost 6 bases. Germline CDR1 reads SEHNR; CDR2 reads FQNEAQ (reference sequence). The CDR3 here is CASSSGGQGAAGELFF. CDR3 DNA: TGTGCCAGCAGCTCCGGAGGACAGGGGGCCGCCGGGGAGCTGTTTTTT.

The CDR3: CASSSGLADPYEQYF. In DNA, the CDR3 is TGCGCCAGCAGCAGCGGACTAGCGGACCCCTACGAGCAGTACTTC. The V gene is TRBV5-1, the J gene TRBJ2-7; TRBD2 matches at 10 bases. CDR3 length: 15 amino acids. Germline V gene lookup returns CDR1 SGHRS and CDR2 YFSETQ. Unmatched junction bases numbered 6, after V lost 4 bases and J lost 2 bases.

The chain is built from TRBV15 and TRBJ1-6; D ambiguous. V shed 0 bases and J shed 10 bases, with 13 bases lying between them. The CDR3 extends over 15 amino acids. Germline CDR1 reads LNHNV; CDR2 reads YYDKDF (reference sequence). CDR3 DNA sequence: TGTGCCACCAGCAGAGATCCGGAGGGAATGTCACCCCTCCACTTT. Protein product: CATSRDPEGMSPLHF.

V usage is TRBV19 and J usage is TRBJ1-2; 7 positions agree with TRBD1. From germline, CDR1 is LNHDA and CDR2 SQIVND (reference sequence). Trimming removed 6 bases from V and 14 bases from J; junction bases left unmatched: 15. The CDR3 has 13 residues. Written as DNA, the CDR3 is TGTGCCAGTAGGATCGGGACAGAGGGCCTTCGGACCTTC. It specifies CASRIGTEGLRTF.

This clone was seen more than once but under ten times. The J gene is TRBJ2-2, the V gene TRBV10-2, with 9 bases fitting TRBD2. The germline V gene has CDR1 WSHSY and CDR2 SAAADI. The CDR3 loop spans 16 amino acids. Trimming took 7 bases from V and 4 from J; bases not matched to a gene: 10. The DNA of the CDR3 is TGCGCCAGCACCAGTAGCGGGAGCCTTAGCACCGGGGAGCTGTTTTTT. Residues: CASTSSGSLSTGELFF.

The V and J genes are TRBV9 and TRBJ1-2; TRBD1 agrees at 8 bases. The V gene's germline CDR1 is SGDLS and CDR2 YYNGEE. V trimming: 0 bases; J trimming: 7 bases; junction bases outside the gene matches: 8. The CDR3 extends over 15 amino acids. In DNA form, the CDR3 reads TGTGCCAGCAGCGTAGTTCCAGGGGGCGATAGTGGCTACACCTTC. It specifies CASSVVPGGDSGYTF.

The chain carries TRBV4-1 and TRBJ2-1; TRBD2 matches at 14 bases. Germline CDR1 is MGHRA and CDR2 is YSYEKL. The CDR3 runs 17 residues. V was clipped by 2 bases and J by 10 bases; unmatched bases: 10. The CDR3 DNA reads TGCGCCAGCAGCCAACTGGATGGGACTAGCGGGAGTTTAGAGCAGTTCTTC. This gives the protein CASSQLDGTSGSLEQFF.

A few counts support this clone. V and J are TRBV6-6 and TRBJ2-1; 12 bases agree with TRBD2. J lost 9 bases, V lost 8 bases, and 8 bases had no gene match. The CDR3 runs to 14 residues. Germline V gene sequence: CDR1 MNHNY, CDR2 SVGAGI (reference sequence). In nucleotides, the CDR3 is TGTGCCAGCCAGCGACTAGCGGGAGTAAGTGAGCAGTTCTTC. It encodes CASQRLAGVSEQFF.

This sequence joins TRBV3-1 (or the pseudogene TRBV3-2) and TRBJ2-3; the match to TRBD2 covers 11 bases. V shed 1 base and J 4 bases; nucleotides not matched to a gene: 7. There are 17 residues in the CDR3. Germline-derived CDR1 and CDR2 are LGHDT and YNNKEL (reference sequence). The CDR3 loop reads CASSQVFTSGSPDTQYF. Written as DNA, the CDR3 is TGTGCCAGCAGCCAAGTTTTTACTAGCGGGAGTCCAGATACGCAGTATTTT.

This clone has at least ten counts. This chain uses TRBV15 with TRBJ2-2, with 7 bases aligning to TRBD1. The germline V gene has CDR1 LNHNV and CDR2 YYDKDF (reference sequence). The V segment lost 0 bases and the J segment 4 bases; nucleotides outside the gene matches: 8. The CDR3 is made up of 17 amino acids. CDR3: CATSREPGQIRTGELFF. Here the CDR3 DNA reads TGTGCCACCAGCAGAGAACCGGGACAGATCCGCACCGGGGAGCTGTTTTTT.

V usage is TRBV5-4 and J usage is TRBJ1-2; D is undetermined. The germline gives CDR1 SGHNT, CDR2 YYREEE (reference sequence). The CDR3 has 15 residues. Trimming pared 2 bases from V and 3 bases from J, leaving 14 bases between. The CDR3 DNA is TGTGCCAGCAGCTTTCCCACCGAGGGAGACTATGGCTACACCTTC. This gives the protein CASSFPTEGDYGYTF. Looking up the rest from reference TRBV5-4 and TRBJ1-2 gives the full variable domain: ETGVTQSPTHLIKTRGQQVTLRCSSQSGHNTVSWYQQALGQGPQFIFQYYREEENGRGNFPPRFSGLQFPNYSSELNVNALELDDSALYLCASSFPTEGDYGYTFGSGTRLTVV.

V gene TRBV3-1 (or the pseudogene TRBV3-2) combines with J gene TRBJ1-2; no firm D call. This CDR3 comprises 12 residues. The ends were cut back, 1 base at V and 8 bases at J, with 8 bases in the middle. Germline loops: CDR1 LGHDT, CDR2 YNNKEL (reference sequence). CDR3 DNA sequence: TGTGCCAGCAGCCAAGGTTCCGGGGGCTACACCTTC. Translating gives CASSQGSGGYTF.